Listed below are T cell receptor beta chains from one sample, sequenced in a study of T cells in Graves' hyperthyroidism and ophthalmopathy. One entry per CDR3 protein results from TCRdb running MiXCR on the multiplex PCR reads. The sample holds around 600,000 distinct CDR3 sequences; around 14% are singletons and the top ten take 7% to 9%. The sequenced sample consisted of blood. These receptors all stem from a woman aged 18-35 years with Graves' ophthalmopathy. The CDR3 runs from the conserved cysteine through the conserved F or W. A D gene is named only where the DNA matches it firmly. Size is stated for part of the rows, as once, few or many counts, or as a class when the clone is expanded.

D | size | J | V | DNA | CDR3
TRBD2 | few | TRBJ2-1 | TRBV12-3/TRBV12-4 | TGTGCCAGCAGTTTAGTGGCTAGCGGGAGGGATGAGCAGTTCTTC | CASSLVASGRDEQFF
TRBD2 | NA | TRBJ2-1 | TRBV19 | TGTGCCAGTAGTATCACCGGTCGCCTAGCGGGTGAGCAGTTCTTC | CASSITGRLAGEQFF
NA | many | TRBJ2-7 | TRBV18 | TGTGCCAGCTCACGGGACACTTCCCCTTACGAGCAGTACTTC | CASSRDTSPYEQYF
NA | many | TRBJ2-7 | TRBV7-2 | TGTGCCAGCAGCTTAGCGGTAGGGGATAGATACGAGCAGTACTTC | CASSLAVGDRYEQYF
TRBD1 | NA | TRBJ2-3 | TRBV6-2/TRBV6-3 | TGTGCCAGCAATGACAGGGCACCGATCACAGATACGCAGTATTTT | CASNDRAPITDTQYF
TRBD2 | NA | TRBJ2-2 | TRBV3-1 | TGTGCCAGCAGCCCGGGACTACGTAACGAGGAGCTGTTTTTT | CASSPGLRNEELFF
NA | few | TRBJ2-2 | TRBV9 | TGTGCCAGCAGCTCCGCTAAAAGGGATACGTCCGGGGAGCTGTTTTTT | CASSSAKRDTSGELFF
TRBD2 | NA | TRBJ2-7 | TRBV30 | TGTGCCTGGAGTATGGGACTAGAATACGAGCAGTACTTC | CAWSMGLEYEQYF
NA | once | TRBJ1-1 | TRBV11-2 | TGTGTCATCAGCTTAAACCCGTACAGGAACACTGAAGCTTTCTTT | CVISLNPYRNTEAFF
TRBD2 | many | TRBJ2-5 | TRBV24-1 | TGTGCCACCAGTGCCGGGGGGGGAGGACAGCACCACGTTTACCAAGAGACCCAGTACTTC | CATSAGGGGQHHVYQETQYF
NA | few | TRBJ2-4 | TRBV14 | TGTGCCAGCGCCCAGAGGGGAAACATTCAGTACTTC | CASAQRGNIQYF
NA | NA | TRBJ1-1 | TRBV6-4 | TGTGCCAGCAGCCTACAGACTACCTCAGATGAAGCTTTCTTT | CASSLQTTSDEAFF
TRBD2 | many | TRBJ2-5 | TRBV11-2 | TGTGCCAGCAGCTTAGCGACTAGCGGGAGGGCCGGGGTCAAAGAGACCCAGTACTTC | CASSLATSGRAGVKETQYF
NA | few | TRBJ1-5 | TRBV19 | TGTGCCAGTATTTCGGGGCCCAATCAGCCCCAGCATTTT | CASISGPNQPQHF
TRBD2 | few | TRBJ2-5 | TRBV4-1 | TGCGCCAGCAGCCAAGTGGCGGGAGGGGAGACCCAGTACTTC | CASSQVAGGETQYF
TRBD2 | NA | TRBJ2-1 | TRBV10-2 | TGCGCCAGCAAGAGCGGGAGTGGGCTGGGTGAGCAGTTCTTC | CASKSGSGLGEQFF
NA | NA | TRBJ1-2 | TRBV18 | TGTGCCAGCTCACCACCGGAGGCTTTCTACTATGGCTACACCTTC | CASSPPEAFYYGYTF
TRBD2 | many | TRBJ2-3 | TRBV20-1 | TGCAGTGCTAGAGCCCTCACTAGCGGTGACACAGATACGCAGTATTTT | CSARALTSGDTDTQYF
NA | few | TRBJ2-2 | TRBV19 | TGTGCCAGTAGTATCTCACGAAGAACCGGGGAGCTGTTTTTT | CASSISRRTGELFF
NA | NA | TRBJ1-1 | TRBV20-1 | TGCAGTGCTAGTCAGGCGGGGGGGTGGTACAACACTGAAGCTTTCTTT | CSASQAGGWYNTEAFF
NA | many | TRBJ2-3 | TRBV10-3 | TGTGCCATCAGTGAGCCTGAAGGTGCGGGACCCGGAAGGGATACGCAGTATTTT | CAISEPEGAGPGRDTQYF
TRBD1 | many | TRBJ1-1 | TRBV27 | TGTGCCAGCACCACAGGGGCGATGAACACTGAAGCTTTCTTT | CASTTGAMNTEAFF
TRBD2 | many | TRBJ2-1 | TRBV13 | TGTGCCAGCAGCCTCGAGGGACTAGCGGGAGGATATGAGCAGTTCTTC | CASSLEGLAGGYEQFF
NA | many | TRBJ1-2 | TRBV3-1 | TGTGCCAGCAGCCAACTGACCGGGGGGTTTAACTATGGCTACACCTTC | CASSQLTGGFNYGYTF
TRBD2 | few | TRBJ2-7 | TRBV9 | TGTGCCAGCAGCGTAGCGCCTAGCGGGAGCTACGAGCAGTACTTC | CASSVAPSGSYEQYF
TRBD2 | many | TRBJ2-3 | TRBV7-2 | TGTGCCAGCAGCTTTCCTAGCGGGACCACAGATACGCAGTATTTT | CASSFPSGTTDTQYF
TRBD2 | many | TRBJ2-7 | TRBV10-3 | TGTGCCATCAGAGCCGGGACTAGCGGTTCCTACGAGCAGTACTTC | CAIRAGTSGSYEQYF
NA | NA | TRBJ1-1 | TRBV19 | TGTGCCAGTAGTCCCCCTCCGACTGTGAACACTGAAGCTTTCTTT | CASSPPPTVNTEAFF
TRBD2 | many | TRBJ2-3 | TRBV28 | TGTGCCAGCAGTTTGTTAGCGGGAGGTGGCACAGATACGCAGTATTTT | CASSLLAGGGTDTQYF
TRBD1 | many | TRBJ1-2 | TRBV27 | TGTGCCAGCAGTTTAAGTACAGGGGGCGCATTGAACTATGGCTACACCTTC | CASSLSTGGALNYGYTF
NA | many | TRBJ1-1 | TRBV5-1 | TGCGCCAGCAGCTTGAGCCCGGTCATGAACACTGAAGCTTTCTTT | CASSLSPVMNTEAFF
TRBD1 | NA | TRBJ1-2 | TRBV6-1 | TGTGCCAGCAGAAGTACACAGGGGGGCTACACCTTC | CASRSTQGGYTF
NA | many | TRBJ1-2 | TRBV28 | TGTGCCAGCAGTCAAGACCCTCGGACAGAAGGGTACACCTTC | CASSQDPRTEGYTF
NA | many | TRBJ1-2 | TRBV28 | TGTGCCAGCAGTTTAGCAGGGTTCAGAGGTAACTATGGCTACACCTTC | CASSLAGFRGNYGYTF
NA | NA | TRBJ1-2 | TRBV19 | TGTGCCAGTAGTAGGCAGAGAGGGCCCGCGGGCTACACCTTC | CASSRQRGPAGYTF
TRBD1 | NA | TRBJ2-1 | TRBV9 | TGTGCCAGCAGCGTAGCGGGACAGACCTACAATGAGCAGTTCTTC | CASSVAGQTYNEQFF
NA | many | TRBJ2-5 | TRBV6-1 | TGTGCCAGCAGTTACGGCGAGACCCAGTACTTC | CASSYGETQYF
TRBD1 | few | TRBJ1-2 | TRBV6-2/TRBV6-3 | TGTGCCAGCTCCGGACAGGGCCTATACTATGGCTACACCTTC | CASSGQGLYYGYTF
TRBD1 | many | TRBJ1-5 | TRBV27 | TGTGCCAGCAGTGCGGACAGGGCGGGCAATCAGCCCCAGCATTTT | CASSADRAGNQPQHF
TRBD2 | few | TRBJ2-1 | TRBV10-3 | TGTGCCATCAGTGAGAGGGGGACTAGCAGACACAATGAGCAGTTCTTC | CAISERGTSRHNEQFF
NA | many | TRBJ1-1 | TRBV12-3/TRBV12-4 | TGTGCCAGCAGTTTGTATTCAGATAACACTGAAGCTTTCTTT | CASSLYSDNTEAFF
NA | NA | TRBJ2-7 | TRBV27 | TGTGCCAGCAGTTTACTCGGCGGGGCCTTCTCCTACGAGCAGTACTTC | CASSLLGGAFSYEQYF
TRBD1 | few | TRBJ1-2 | TRBV20-1 | TGCAGTGCTAGATCTGGACAGGGGGGCATAATTAACTATGGCTACACCTTC | CSARSGQGGIINYGYTF
NA | few | TRBJ2-7 | TRBV15 | TGTGCCACCAGCGACCTTATCCTATACGAGCAGTACTTC | CATSDLILYEQYF
NA | NA | TRBJ2-5 | TRBV7-8 | TGTGCCAGCAGCTTAGAACTAAACGTCGCCGAGACCCAGTACTTC | CASSLELNVAETQYF
TRBD1 | NA | TRBJ2-5 | TRBV29-1 | TGCAGCGTTCAGGGGGCTTACCAAGAGACCCAGTACTTC | CSVQGAYQETQYF
TRBD2 | many | TRBJ2-1 | TRBV7-9 | TGTGCCAGCAGCCCAGAGGGACTAGCTTCCAATGAGCAGTTCTTC | CASSPEGLASNEQFF
TRBD2 | NA | TRBJ2-7 | TRBV14 | TGTGCCAGCAGCCAAGACGGGACTAGCGAACAGCAGTACTTC | CASSQDGTSEQQYF
NA | many | TRBJ1-5 | TRBV27 | TGTGCCAGCAGTTTATCGTGGGGGCAGCCCCAGCATTTT | CASSLSWGQPQHF
NA | NA | TRBJ1-5 | TRBV20-1 | TGCAGTGCTAGAGGGCAGTCGTTGAAGAGCAATCAGCCCCAGCATTTT | CSARGQSLKSNQPQHF
TRBD1 | few | TRBJ2-2 | TRBV6-1 | TGTGCCAGCAGAGACAGGGCCCGAAACACCGGGGAGCTGTTTTTT | CASRDRARNTGELFF
NA | few | TRBJ2-3 | TRBV3-1 | TGTGCCAGCAGCCAAGATCTCCCGCTTAGCACAGATACGCAGTATTTT | CASSQDLPLSTDTQYF
NA | NA | TRBJ2-4 | TRBV28 | TGTGCCAGCAGTTTAGGTACGGGGGGCCCGAAGAACATTCAGTACTTC | CASSLGTGGPKNIQYF
TRBD2 | NA | TRBJ2-3 | TRBV28 | TGTGCCAGCAGCCATCTAGCGGGAAATGCAGATACGCAGTATTTT | CASSHLAGNADTQYF
NA | many | TRBJ1-6 | TRBV7-9 | TGTGCCAGCGTTAATAACCGGGACGGCAATTCACCCCTCCACTTT | CASVNNRDGNSPLHF